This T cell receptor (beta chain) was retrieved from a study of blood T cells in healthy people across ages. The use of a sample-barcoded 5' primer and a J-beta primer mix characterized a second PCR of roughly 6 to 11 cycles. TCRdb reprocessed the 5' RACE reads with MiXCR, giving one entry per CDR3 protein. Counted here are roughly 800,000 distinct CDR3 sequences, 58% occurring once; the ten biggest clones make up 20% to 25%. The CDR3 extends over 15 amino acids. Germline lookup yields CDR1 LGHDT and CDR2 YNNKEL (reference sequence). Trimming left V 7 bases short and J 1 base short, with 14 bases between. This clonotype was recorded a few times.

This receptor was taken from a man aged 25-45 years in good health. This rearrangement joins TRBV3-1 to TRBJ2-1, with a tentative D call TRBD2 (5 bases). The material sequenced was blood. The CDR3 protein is CASTLRDMSYNEQFF. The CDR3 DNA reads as TGTGCCAGCACCCTCCGGGATATGTCCTACAATGAGCAGTTCTTC.